The next 16 T cell receptor beta chains were all read from a single sample in a study of prognosis after radiotherapy for stage I lung cancer. Multiplex PCR, run in two rounds, amplified TCR beta CDR3 from genomic DNA. First-round PCR amplification was performed with primers specific to each TRBV and TRBJ gene. TCRdb independently ran MiXCR on the multiplex PCR reads; one entry per CDR3 protein. This sample carries 20,000 to 25,000 distinct CDR3 sequences, around 37% of them seen once, and the ten largest clones take around 50%. This specimen was PBMCs, taken before or after stereotactic body radiation therapy (not recorded which). These receptors came from a donor aged 50 or older with non-small cell lung cancer.

This clonotype is judged medium-sized. The rearrangement joins TRBV6-5 to TRBJ2-1; tentatively, D is TRBD2 (5 bases). This CDR3 comprises 14 residues. Trimming took off 0 bases at V and 7 bases at J, with 10 bases between the two ends. Per germline, CDR1 MNHEY and CDR2 SVGAGI. CDR3 sequence: CASSYSQAVNEQFF. Written as DNA, the CDR3 is TGTGCCAGCAGTTACTCTCAAGCGGTTAATGAGCAGTTCTTC.

To note about this clonotype: A far larger clone lies a single base away; this is likely a read error. The chain uses TRBV3-1 and TRBJ2-7; D may correspond to TRBD1 or TRBD2 (5 bases each). CDR1 and CDR2 from the germline V gene are LGHDT and YNNKEL (reference sequence). This CDR3 comprises 13 residues. V was pared by 4 bases and J by 10 bases, with 17 bases between. The CDR3 DNA follows: TGTGCCAGCAGCCGACGAGGGGAAGATACCCAGTACTTC. It yields the protein CASSRRGEDTQYF.

This clonotype was detected many times. This chain joins TRBV6-8 and TRBJ2-7; D possibly matches TRBD1 or TRBD2 (6 bases each). The V and J ends lost 6 bases and 3 bases respectively, with 12 bases between them. Germline values: CDR1 MNHGY, CDR2 SAAAGT. This CDR3 contains 13 residues. The CDR3: CASRGGSVYEQYF. In nucleotides, the CDR3 is TGTGCCAGCAGAGGGGGGTCAGTCTACGAGCAGTACTTC.

This clonotype was picked up many times. The rearrangement joins TRBV20-1 to TRBJ2-2, with D perhaps matching TRBD1 (6 bases). V gave up 5 bases and J gave up 1 base, with 11 bases separating them. Germline-derived CDR1 and CDR2 are DFQATT and SNEGSKA (reference sequence). The CDR3 length is 14 residues. The CDR3 DNA is TGCAGTGCTCCTAACAGGGAGAACACCGGGGAGCTGTTTTTT. Its protein product is CSAPNRENTGELFF.

Points on this clonotype: Relative to the germline gene, one junction end is altered; a read error may explain this. The genes are TRBV6-4 and TRBJ2-3; 10 bases align to TRBD2. Germline-derived CDR1 and CDR2 are MRHNA and SNTAGT. CDR3 size: 15 residues. The CDR3 region has the DNA TGTGCCAGCAGTGAAGGGCTAGCGGGAGCCTATACTCAGTATTTT. It yields the protein CASSEGLAGAYTQYF.

On this clonotype: A read error likely explains this, since a far larger clone differs by one base. The CDR3: CASSIEGNQHQHF. The CDR3 DNA reads as TGTGCCAGCAGTATTGAGGGGAATCAGCACCAGCATTTT. The V call is TRBV6-2 or TRBV6-3, the J call TRBJ1-5, with a tentative D call TRBD1 (5 bases). From germline, CDR1 is MNHEY and CDR2 SVGEGT. This CDR3 is built from 13 residues.

V and J are TRBV20-1 and TRBJ2-7; TRBD1 matches 9 bases. The germline V gene has CDR1 DFQATT and CDR2 SNEGSKA (reference sequence). This CDR3 is 13 amino acids long. The ends lost 4 bases at V and 3 bases at J; junction bases unmatched: 4. CDR3 sequence reads: CSAMGTGNYEQYF. CDR3 bases: TGCAGTGCTATGGGGACAGGGAACTACGAGCAGTACTTC.

At least ten counts were recorded for this clonotype. The chain recombines TRBV13 with TRBJ2-1, with 8 bases fitting TRBD1. CDR3 length: 14 residues. The V gene end was trimmed by 5 bases and the J gene end by 3 bases; junction bases not matched to a gene: 3. Looked up from germline, CDR1 is PRHDT and CDR2 is FYEKMQ (reference sequence). CDR3 in amino acids: CASSTGTGYNEQFF. CDR3 DNA: TGTGCCAGCAGCACCGGGACAGGCTACAATGAGCAGTTCTTC.

There are a few counts of this clonotype. DNA of the CDR3: TGTGCCAGCAGCGGAGTGGGGAGCGGGCAAGAGACCCAGTACTTC. Translating it yields CASSGVGSGQETQYF. The gene calls are TRBV4-2 and TRBJ2-5, with D possibly TRBD2 on 6 matching bases. Germline values: CDR1 LGHNA, CDR2 YNFKEQ. There are 15 residues in the CDR3. Trimming left V 5 bases short and J 2 bases short, with 15 bases between.

In its sample, this clonotype was seen many times. This chain uses TRBV19 with TRBJ1-6; 11 nucleotides line up with TRBD1. V was pared by 6 bases and J by 9 bases, with 4 bases of the junction left unmatched. CDR1 is LNHDA, CDR2 SQIVND, per germline (reference sequence). The CDR3 spans 14 residues. The CDR3 is CASSAGQGASPLHF. In DNA, the CDR3 is TGTGCCAGTAGCGCCGGACAGGGGGCTTCACCCCTCCACTTT. Using reference TRBV19 and TRBJ1-6 for the parts outside the CDR3, the full variable domain is DGGITQSPKYLFRKEGQNVTLSCEQNLNHDAMYWYRQDPGQGLRLIYYSQIVNDFQKGDIAEGYSVSREKKESFPLTVTSAQKNPTAFYLCASSAGQGASPLHFGNGTRLTVT.

This clonotype was counted many times. The chain uses TRBV6-1 and TRBJ2-1; 9 bases fit TRBD2. The CDR3 has 12 amino acids. CDR1 is MNHNS, CDR2 SASEGT, per germline. After removal of 2 bases from V and 15 bases from J, the junction contained 5 bases not matched to a gene. As DNA, the CDR3 is TGTGCCAGCAGTGAACAAGGGACTAGCCTGTTCTTC. This gives the protein CASSEQGTSLFF.

In DNA, the CDR3 is TGTGCCACCAGTGATCCGGGGGCGGACACCGGGGAGCTGTTTTTT. Residues: CATSDPGADTGELFF. V and J are TRBV24-1 and TRBJ2-2, with D perhaps being TRBD1 or TRBD2 (6 bases each). V lost 3 bases, J lost 3 bases, and 10 bases lay in between. CDR1 KGHDR and CDR2 SFDVKD come from the germline V gene. The length of the CDR3 is 15 residues.

This clonotype was counted many times. CDR3 coding DNA: TGTGCCAGTAGCACTAATGAAAAACTGTTTTTT. Translated, it gives CASSTNEKLFF. This rearrangement joins TRBV19 to TRBJ1-4; D call uncertain. The germline gives CDR1 LNHDA, CDR2 SQIVND (reference sequence). CDR3 length: 11 residues. V was shortened by 6 bases and J by 2 bases, with 1 base between the two germline ends. Variable domain in full (rest from reference TRBV19 and TRBJ1-4): DGGITQSPKYLFRKEGQNVTLSCEQNLNHDAMYWYRQDPGQGLRLIYYSQIVNDFQKGDIAEGYSVSREKKESFPLTVTSAQKNPTAFYLCASSTNEKLFFGSGTQLSVL.

In its sample, this clonotype was seen many times. The chain employs TRBV27 and TRBJ1-2; 9 nucleotides align to TRBD1. V trimming: 5 bases; J trimming: 4 bases; junction bases outside the gene matches: 8. Germline V lookup: CDR1 MNHEY, CDR2 SMNVEV (reference sequence). The CDR3 consists of 15 residues. The CDR3 is CASSAYTGGGYGYTF. The CDR3 coding sequence is TGTGCCAGCAGTGCATACACAGGGGGCGGCTATGGCTACACCTTC.

As regards this clonotype: This likely reflects a read error, since a far larger clone is one base away. This chain links TRBV30 with TRBJ2-5; D could derive from TRBD1 or TRBD2 (5 bases each). The end of the DNA fits TRBJ2-3 better, so the J call may be wrong. The germline V gene has CDR1 GTSNPN and CDR2 SVGIG (reference sequence). The CDR3 is 15 amino acids. In DNA form, the CDR3 reads TGTGCCTGGAGTAATCGAGGGGCTATGACAGATAAGCAGTATTTT. Protein: CAWSNRGAMTDKQYF.

Many counts were recorded for this clonotype. The chain has TRBV28 and TRBJ1-2; D remains ambiguous. Germline V CDR1 and CDR2: MDHEN, SYDVKM. This CDR3 spans 12 amino acids. Trimming took off 6 bases at V and 6 bases at J, with 11 bases between the two ends. Here the CDR3 DNA reads TGTGCCAGCAGCCCTCCGATAGATGGCTACACCTTC. As protein: CASSPPIDGYTF.